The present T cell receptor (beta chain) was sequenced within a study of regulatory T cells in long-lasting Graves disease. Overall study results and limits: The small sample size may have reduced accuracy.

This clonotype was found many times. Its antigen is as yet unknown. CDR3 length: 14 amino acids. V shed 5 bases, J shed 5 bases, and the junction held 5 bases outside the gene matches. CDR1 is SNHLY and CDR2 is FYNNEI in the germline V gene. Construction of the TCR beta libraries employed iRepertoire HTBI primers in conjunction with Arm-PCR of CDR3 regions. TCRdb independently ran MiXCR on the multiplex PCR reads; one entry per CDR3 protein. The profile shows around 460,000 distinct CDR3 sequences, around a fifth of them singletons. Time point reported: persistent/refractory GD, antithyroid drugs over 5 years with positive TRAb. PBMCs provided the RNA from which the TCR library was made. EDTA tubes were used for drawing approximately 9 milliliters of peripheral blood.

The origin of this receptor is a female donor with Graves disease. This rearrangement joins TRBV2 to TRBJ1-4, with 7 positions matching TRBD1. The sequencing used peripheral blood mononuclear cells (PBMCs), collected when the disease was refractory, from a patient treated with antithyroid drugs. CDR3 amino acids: CASSYRGGNEKLFF. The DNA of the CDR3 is TGTGCCAGCAGTTACAGGGGAGGCAATGAAAAACTGTTTTTT.